Below are 9 T cell receptor beta chains sequenced from a single sample in a study of type 1 regulatory T cells. Which antigens these TCRs recognize remains unknown. TCRdb passed the reads through MiXCR, listing each CDR3 protein once. The repertoire holds 55,000 to 65,000 distinct CDR3 sequences, less than 65% seen once, with 1.5% to 2% in the top ten. Sequencing was done on a sample of cultured non-Tr1 T cells, either the whole culture or a sorted T cell fraction (not recorded which). These receptors all come from a human donor in good health.

This clonotype was counted only a few times. This chain links TRBV28 with TRBJ1-2; 9 bases align to TRBD1. V was pared by 5 bases and J by 5 bases, with 9 bases of the junction left unmatched. CDR3 length equals 15 residues. In germline, CDR1 is MDHEN, CDR2 SYDVKM. The CDR3 nucleotides read TGTGCCAGCAGTGGGACCGGGACAGGGACATATGGCTACACCTTC. Translation gives CASSGTGTGTYGYTF.

The V and J genes are TRBV10-3 and TRBJ1-1; possibly TRBD1 for D (6 bases). Germline loops: CDR1 ENHRY, CDR2 SYGVKD. The CDR3 spans 15 residues. The V and J ends lost 6 bases and 1 base respectively, with 15 bases between them. The DNA for the CDR3 is TGTGCCATCAGCGGGACACTCATTCGGAACACTGAAGCTTTCTTT. Its translation: CAISGTLIRNTEAFF.

This clonotype was seen a few times. The chain links TRBV5-1 to TRBJ2-7; 8 bases are shared with TRBD1. Trimming took 4 bases from V and 7 from J; bases not matched to a gene: 10. Germline loops: CDR1 SGHRS, CDR2 YFSETQ. CDR3 length equals 14 residues. The chain's CDR3 is CASSLGQGAEEQYF. CDR3 sequence (DNA): TGCGCCAGCAGCCTCGGGCAGGGGGCGGAGGAGCAGTACTTC.

The rearrangement uses TRBV12-3 or TRBV12-4 and TRBJ2-5; 10 bases fit TRBD1. The CDR3 covers 15 residues. The junction had 9 bases not matched to a gene; V was cut back by 6 bases and J by 5 bases. The CDR3: CASSTGTGERETQYF. As DNA, the CDR3 is TGTGCCAGCAGCACCGGGACAGGGGAGCGGGAGACCCAGTACTTC.

The V call is TRBV20-1, the J call TRBJ1-4; weak D call: TRBD1 (6 bases). CDR3 length: 16 amino acids. Per the germline V gene, CDR1 is DFQATT and CDR2 is SNEGSKA (reference sequence). Trimming stripped 3 bases from V and 0 bases from J, with 14 bases between. CDR3 residues: CSARRTVSATNEKLFF. In DNA, the CDR3 is TGCAGTGCTAGGCGGACAGTCTCGGCAACTAATGAAAAACTGTTTTTT.

This clonotype was seen a few times. V gene TRBV20-1 combines with J gene TRBJ2-1, with a tentative D call TRBD2 (5 bases). Germline-derived CDR1 and CDR2 are DFQATT and SNEGSKA (reference sequence). CDR3 length: 15 residues. The ends were cut back, 6 bases at V and 8 bases at J, with 23 bases in the middle. CDR3 in amino acids: CSATVPDPGTHEQFF. CDR3 in DNA: TGCAGTGCCACGGTACCGGACCCGGGAACCCATGAGCAGTTCTTC.

The chain's CDR3 is CASLTGQGGNIQYF. The CDR3, as DNA: TGTGCCAGCCTTACGGGGCAGGGTGGAAACATTCAGTACTTC. This rearrangement joins TRBV12-3 or TRBV12-4 to TRBJ2-4; D tentatively fits TRBD1 or TRBD2 (5 bases each). V dropped 8 bases and J dropped 6 bases, with 17 bases sitting between them. This CDR3 has 14 amino acids.

The chain links TRBV7-2 to TRBJ1-1; D is ambiguous. The V end lost 2 bases, the J end lost 3 bases, and 1 base lay between the germline ends. Germline assignment: CDR1 SGHTA and CDR2 FQGNSA. CDR3 length: 11 residues. CDR3 residues: CASSLHTEAFF. The CDR3 bases are TGTGCCAGCAGCTTACACACTGAAGCTTTCTTT.

This clonotype was picked up a small number of times. This sequence joins TRBV4-3 and TRBJ1-2; 8 nucleotides match TRBD1. Germline CDR1 reads LGHNA; CDR2 reads YSLEER. The V and J ends lost 1 base and 6 bases, in that order; junction bases with no gene match: 7. This CDR3 has 15 residues. The CDR3 sequence is CASSQGPGGGDGYTF. CDR3 in DNA: TGCGCCAGCAGCCAAGGGCCAGGGGGCGGCGATGGCTACACCTTC.